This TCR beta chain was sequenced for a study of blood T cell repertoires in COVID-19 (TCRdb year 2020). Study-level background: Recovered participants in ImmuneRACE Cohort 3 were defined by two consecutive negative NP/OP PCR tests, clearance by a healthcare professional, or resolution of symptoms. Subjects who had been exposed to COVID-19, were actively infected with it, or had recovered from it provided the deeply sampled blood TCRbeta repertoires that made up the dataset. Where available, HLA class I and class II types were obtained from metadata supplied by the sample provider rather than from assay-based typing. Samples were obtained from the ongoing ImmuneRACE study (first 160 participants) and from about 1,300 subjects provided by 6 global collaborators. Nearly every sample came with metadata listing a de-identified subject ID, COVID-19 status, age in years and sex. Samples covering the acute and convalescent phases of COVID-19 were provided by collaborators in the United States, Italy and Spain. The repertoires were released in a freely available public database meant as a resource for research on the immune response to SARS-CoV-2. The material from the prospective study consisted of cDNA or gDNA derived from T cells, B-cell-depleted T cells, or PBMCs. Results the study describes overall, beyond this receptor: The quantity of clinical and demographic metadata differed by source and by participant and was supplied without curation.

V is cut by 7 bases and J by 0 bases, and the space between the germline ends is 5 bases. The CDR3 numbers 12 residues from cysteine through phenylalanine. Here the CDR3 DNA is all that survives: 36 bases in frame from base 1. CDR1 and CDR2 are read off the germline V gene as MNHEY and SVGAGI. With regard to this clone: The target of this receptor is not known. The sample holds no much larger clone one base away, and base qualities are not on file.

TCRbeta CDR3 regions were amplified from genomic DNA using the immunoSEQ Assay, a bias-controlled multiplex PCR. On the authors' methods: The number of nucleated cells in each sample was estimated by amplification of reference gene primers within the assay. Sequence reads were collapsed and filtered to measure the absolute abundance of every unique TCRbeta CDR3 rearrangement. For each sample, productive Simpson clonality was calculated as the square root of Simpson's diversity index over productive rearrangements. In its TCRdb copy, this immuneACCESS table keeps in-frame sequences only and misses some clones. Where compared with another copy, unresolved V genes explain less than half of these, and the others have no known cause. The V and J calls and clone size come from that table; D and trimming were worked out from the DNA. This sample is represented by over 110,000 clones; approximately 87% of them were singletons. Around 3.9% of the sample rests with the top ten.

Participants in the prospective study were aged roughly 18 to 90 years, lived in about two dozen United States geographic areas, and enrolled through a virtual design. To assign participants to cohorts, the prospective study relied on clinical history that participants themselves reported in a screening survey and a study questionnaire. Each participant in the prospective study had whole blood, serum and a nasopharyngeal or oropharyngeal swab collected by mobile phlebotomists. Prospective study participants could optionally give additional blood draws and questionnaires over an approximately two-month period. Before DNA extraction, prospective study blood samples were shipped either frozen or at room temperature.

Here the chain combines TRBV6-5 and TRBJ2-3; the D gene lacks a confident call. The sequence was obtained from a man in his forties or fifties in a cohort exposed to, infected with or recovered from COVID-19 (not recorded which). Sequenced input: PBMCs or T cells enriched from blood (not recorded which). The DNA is TGTGCCAGCAAATCAAGCACAGATACGCAGTATTTT. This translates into CASKSSTDTQYF.